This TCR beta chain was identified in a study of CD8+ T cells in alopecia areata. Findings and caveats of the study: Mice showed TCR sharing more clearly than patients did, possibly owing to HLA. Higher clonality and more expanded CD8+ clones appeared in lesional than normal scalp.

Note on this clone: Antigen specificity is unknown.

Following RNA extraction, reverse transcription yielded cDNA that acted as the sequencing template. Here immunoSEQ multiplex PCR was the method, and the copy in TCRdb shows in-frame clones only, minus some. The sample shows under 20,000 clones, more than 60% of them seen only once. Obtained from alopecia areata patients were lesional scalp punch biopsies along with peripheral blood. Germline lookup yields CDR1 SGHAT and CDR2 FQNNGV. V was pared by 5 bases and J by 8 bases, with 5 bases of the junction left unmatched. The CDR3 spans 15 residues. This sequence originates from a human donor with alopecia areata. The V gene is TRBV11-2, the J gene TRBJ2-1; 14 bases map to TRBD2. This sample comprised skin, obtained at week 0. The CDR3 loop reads CASSLRLAGGHEQFF. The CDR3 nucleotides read TGTGCCAGCAGCCTAAGACTAGCGGGGGGGCATGAGCAGTTCTTC.